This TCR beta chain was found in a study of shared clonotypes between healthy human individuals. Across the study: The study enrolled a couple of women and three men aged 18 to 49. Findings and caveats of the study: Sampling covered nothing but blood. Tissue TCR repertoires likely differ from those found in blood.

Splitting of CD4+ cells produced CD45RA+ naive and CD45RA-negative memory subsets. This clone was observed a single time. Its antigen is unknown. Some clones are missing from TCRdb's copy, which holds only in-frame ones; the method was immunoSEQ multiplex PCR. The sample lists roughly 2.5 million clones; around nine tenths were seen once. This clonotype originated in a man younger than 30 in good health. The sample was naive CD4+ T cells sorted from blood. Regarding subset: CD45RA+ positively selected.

CDR3 region: CASSLNGATYEQYF. DNA for the CDR3: TGTGCCAGCAGCTTGAACGGGGCTACCTACGAGCAGTACTTC. The chain is built from TRBV5-6 and TRBJ2-7, with D possibly being TRBD1 or TRBD2 (5 bases each). CDR3 length: 14 residues. CDR1 SGHDT and CDR2 YYEEEE come from the germline V gene. V was shortened by 1 base and J by 2 bases, with 10 bases between the two germline ends.